This TCR beta chain stems from a study of blood T cell repertoires in COVID-19. Only in-frame clones appear in the TCRdb table, and some are missing; sequencing was by immunoSEQ multiplex PCR. This sample yields approximately 260,000 clones, of which 70% to 90% are seen a single time; more than 0.95% belongs to the top ten. The CDR3 has 11 amino acids. The germline gives CDR1 DFQATT, CDR2 SNEGSKA (reference sequence). V was cut by 6 bases and J by 5 bases, with 10 bases left in between. The specimen sequenced was PBMCs or T cells enriched from blood (not recorded which). This clonotype originated in a woman aged 40 to 50 with acute COVID-19. V usage is TRBV20-1 and J usage is TRBJ1-2, with D perhaps TRBD1 (5 bases). Here the CDR3 reads CSAQGFYGYTF. The CDR3 DNA follows: TGCAGTGCCCAGGGTTTTTATGGCTACACCTTC.